The next 14 T cell receptor beta chains were all read from a single sample in a study of regulatory T cells in long-lasting Graves disease. Sample time point: newly diagnosed GD, antithyroid drugs for less than 3 months. Extracted RNA from PBMCs served as the source of the TCR library. According to the study, TCR beta libraries were built with iRepertoire HTBI primers and CDR3-region Arm-PCR. TCRdb re-called the multiplex PCR reads through MiXCR, storing one row per CDR3 protein. The sample carries about 200,000 distinct CDR3 sequences, around 17% recorded once. This sample comprised peripheral blood mononuclear cells (PBMCs), obtained at new diagnosis, from a patient treated with antithyroid drugs. The receptors were gathered from a female donor with Graves disease.

This clonotype occurred many times. The chain couples TRBV18 to TRBJ2-1; tentatively, D is TRBD1 (6 bases). This CDR3 region has 15 residues. Trimming stripped 0 bases from V and 4 bases from J, with 10 bases between. Germline V CDR1 and CDR2: KGHSH, LQKENI. CDR3 nucleotides: TGTGCCAGCTCACCACCCCAGGGGAAATACAATGAGCAGTTCTTC. Protein product: CASSPPQGKYNEQFF.

Many counts were recorded for this clonotype. The rearrangement uses TRBV6-2 or TRBV6-3 and TRBJ2-7; D is tentatively TRBD1 or TRBD2 (5 bases each). V was pared by 9 bases and J by 6 bases, with 21 bases between. Germline CDR1 reads MNHEY; CDR2 reads SVGEGT. The CDR3 covers 14 residues. CDR3 coding DNA: TGTGCCAGTACCAGAGGGACGGGCCTGCCCGAGCAGTACTTC. Protein: CASTRGTGLPEQYF.

The gene calls are TRBV5-1 and TRBJ2-1, with 12 bases fitting TRBD2. The CDR3 contains 15 residues. Germline lookup yields CDR1 SGHRS and CDR2 YFSETQ. Trimming removed 4 bases from V and 4 bases from J; junction bases left unmatched: 3. CDR3 protein: CASSPLAGGYNEQFF. In DNA, the CDR3 is TGCGCCAGCAGCCCCCTAGCGGGAGGGTACAATGAGCAGTTCTTC.

The chain employs TRBV20-1 and TRBJ2-7; D is perhaps TRBD1 or TRBD2 (5 bases each). The CDR3 loop spans 12 amino acids. V gave up 5 bases and J gave up 2 bases, with 10 bases separating them. Per the germline V gene, CDR1 is DFQATT and CDR2 is SNEGSKA (reference sequence). In nucleotides, the CDR3 is TGCAGTGCTGGGGAGACAGCCTACGAGCAGTACTTC. The encoded protein is CSAGETAYEQYF.

There are many counts of this clonotype. The chain links TRBV20-1 to TRBJ1-5; D may be TRBD1 (5 bases). The CDR3 runs 12 residues. V shed 2 bases and J shed 6 bases, with 8 bases lying between them. Germline V lookup: CDR1 DFQATT, CDR2 SNEGSKA (reference sequence). The CDR3 nucleotides read TGCAGTGCTAGACAGGGCTCTCAGCCCCAGCATTTT. Translating gives CSARQGSQPQHF.

This clonotype was picked up many times. One junction end does not reproduce the germline sequence, and a read error may be involved. The V call is TRBV12-5, the J call TRBJ2-1, with D possibly TRBD2 on 5 matching bases. CDR1 LGHNT and CDR2 FRNRAP come from the germline V gene. The CDR3 contains 21 residues. CDR3 sequence reads: CANGLPRGYTVGSSSYNEQFF. As DNA, the CDR3 is TGTGCTAATGGTTTGCCAAGAGGGTATACGGTGGGGAGCTCCTCCTACAATGAGCAGTTCTTC.

Ten or more counts support this clonotype. The V gene is TRBV7-9, the J gene TRBJ1-3; 7 nucleotides agree with TRBD1. This CDR3 spans 14 amino acids. Germline V gene lookup returns CDR1 SEHNR and CDR2 FQNEAQ (reference sequence). V was pared by 3 bases and J by 2 bases, with 1 base of the junction left unmatched. As DNA, the CDR3 is TGTGCCAGCAGCTTCGGGACAGCTGGAAACACCATATATTTT. Translation gives CASSFGTAGNTIYF. Drawing the rest from reference TRBV7-9 and TRBJ1-3, the complete variable domain is DTGVSQNPRHKITKRGQNVTFRCDPISEHNRLYWYRQTLGQGPEFLTYFQNEAQLEKSRLLSDRFSAERPKGSFSTLEIQRTEQGDSAMYLCASSFGTAGNTIYFGEGSWLTVV.

This clonotype was picked up many times. The chain employs TRBV11-2 and TRBJ1-1; a possible D gene is TRBD1 (5 bases). This CDR3 spans 12 amino acids. CDR1 and CDR2 (germline): SGHAT, FQNNGV. V gave up 5 bases and J gave up 10 bases, with 14 bases separating them. The CDR3 region has the DNA TGTGCCAGCAGCGGGGACGGACCTGGAGCTTTCTTT. It translates to CASSGDGPGAFF.

This clonotype was observed at least ten times. The chain has TRBV5-1 and TRBJ1-6; D gene unclear. Germline V gives CDR1 SGHRS, CDR2 YFSETQ. Trimming shortened V by 0 bases and J by 12 bases, and 13 bases separated the two germline ends. The CDR3 spans 14 residues. The CDR3 protein is CASSLGSGSEPLHF. The CDR3 nucleotides read TGCGCCAGCAGCTTGGGGTCGGGGAGCGAACCCCTCCACTTT.

This clonotype was seen many times. J is TRBJ2-1 and V is TRBV10-3; 9 nucleotides agree with TRBD2. The germline V gene has CDR1 ENHRY and CDR2 SYGVKD. The CDR3 has 13 amino acids. The J segment lost 7 bases and the V segment lost 8 bases, leaving 6 bases of the junction unmatched. CDR3 sequence reads: CAIGVAGVNEQFF. DNA for the CDR3: TGTGCCATCGGGGTAGCGGGAGTGAATGAGCAGTTCTTC.

In its sample, this clonotype was seen many times. This chain uses TRBV10-3 with TRBJ2-5, with D maybe TRBD1 (5 bases). With 0 bases removed from V and 3 bases from J, the gap between germline ends came to 8 bases. The length of the CDR3 is 14 residues. Germline assignment: CDR1 ENHRY and CDR2 SYGVKD. The CDR3 spells CAISESGREETQYF. CDR3 nucleotide sequence: TGTGCCATCAGTGAGTCAGGCAGGGAAGAGACCCAGTACTTC.

This clonotype was seen ten or more times. The V and J genes are TRBV28 and TRBJ1-5, with D hard to call. The germline V gene encodes CDR1 MDHEN and CDR2 SYDVKM. Trimming removed 7 bases from V and 0 bases from J, with 10 bases in between. The CDR3 length is 14 residues. CDR3 residues: CASISASSNQPQHF. The CDR3 DNA reads TGTGCCAGCATTTCAGCTTCTAGCAATCAGCCCCAGCATTTT.

This clonotype was picked up many times. This chain joins TRBV28 and TRBJ2-7; D gene ambiguous. Deletions cut 3 bases from V and 2 bases from J, with 14 bases between. The CDR3 runs 15 residues. The germline V gene has CDR1 MDHEN and CDR2 SYDVKM. The CDR3 spells CASSFGSSKTYEQYF. The CDR3 DNA sequence: TGTGCCAGCAGTTTCGGCAGCTCGAAAACCTACGAGCAGTACTTC.

This chain connects TRBV5-8 to TRBJ2-3, with 12 bases identical to TRBD1. The CDR3 extends over 17 amino acids. Looked up from germline, CDR1 is SGHTS and CDR2 is YDEGEE. With V trimmed by 0 bases and J by 3 bases, 5 bases remained unmatched. CDR3 sequence: CASSLAGTGGKTDTQYF. The DNA of the CDR3 is TGTGCCAGCAGCTTGGCCGGGACAGGGGGCAAGACAGATACGCAGTATTTT.